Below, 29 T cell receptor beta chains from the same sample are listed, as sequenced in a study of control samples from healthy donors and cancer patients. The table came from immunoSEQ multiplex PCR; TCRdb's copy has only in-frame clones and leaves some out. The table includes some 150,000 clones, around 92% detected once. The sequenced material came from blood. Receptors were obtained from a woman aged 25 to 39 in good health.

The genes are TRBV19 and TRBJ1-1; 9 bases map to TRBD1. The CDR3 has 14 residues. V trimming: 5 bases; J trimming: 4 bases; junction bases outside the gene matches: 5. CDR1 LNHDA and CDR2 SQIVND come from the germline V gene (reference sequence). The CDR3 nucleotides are TGTGCCAGTAGTCCCTTGACAGGGGGCACTGAAGCTTTCTTT. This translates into CASSPLTGGTEAFF.

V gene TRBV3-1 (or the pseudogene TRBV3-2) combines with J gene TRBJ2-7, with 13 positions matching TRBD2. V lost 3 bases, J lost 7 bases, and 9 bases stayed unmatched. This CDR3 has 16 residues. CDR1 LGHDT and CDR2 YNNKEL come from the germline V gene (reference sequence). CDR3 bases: TGTGCCAGCAGCCACCTTACTAGCGGGAGGGCCAGGGAGCAGTACTTC. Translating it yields CASSHLTSGRAREQYF.

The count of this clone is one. CDR3 residues: CASSWGQFYGYTF. In nucleotides, the CDR3 is TGCGCCAGCAGCTGGGGACAGTTCTATGGCTACACCTTC. This chain joins TRBV5-1 and TRBJ1-2, with TRBD1 matching 7 bases. Trimming cost V 3 bases and J 4 bases; bases outside gene matches: 3. Germline CDR1 reads SGHRS; CDR2 reads YFSETQ. CDR3 length: 13 amino acids.

The DNA of the CDR3 is TGTGCCAGTAGTATGGGGCTAGCGGGGGGGCATGGTGAGCAGTTCTTC. This gives the protein CASSMGLAGGHGEQFF. This chain uses TRBV19 with TRBJ2-1; 12 bases match TRBD2. The trim removed 3 bases at V and 9 bases at J, leaving 9 bases unmatched. This CDR3 spans 16 amino acids. Per the germline V gene, CDR1 is LNHDA and CDR2 is SQIVND (reference sequence).

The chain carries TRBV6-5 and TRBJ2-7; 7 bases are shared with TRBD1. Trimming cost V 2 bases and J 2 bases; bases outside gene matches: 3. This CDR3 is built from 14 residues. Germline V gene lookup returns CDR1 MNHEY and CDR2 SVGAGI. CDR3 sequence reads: CASSYPTGPYEQYF. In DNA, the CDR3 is TGTGCCAGCAGTTACCCGACAGGGCCCTACGAGCAGTACTTC.

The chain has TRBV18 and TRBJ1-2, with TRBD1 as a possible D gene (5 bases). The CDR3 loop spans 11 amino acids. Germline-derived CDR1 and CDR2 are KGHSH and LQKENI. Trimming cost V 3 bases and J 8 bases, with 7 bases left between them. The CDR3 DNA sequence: TGTGCCAGCTCACCGGGGGGAGGCTACACCTTC. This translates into CASSPGGGYTF.

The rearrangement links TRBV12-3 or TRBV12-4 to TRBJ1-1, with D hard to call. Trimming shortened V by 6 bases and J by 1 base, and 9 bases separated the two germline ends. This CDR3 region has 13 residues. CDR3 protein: CASRAGWNTEAFF. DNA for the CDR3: TGTGCCAGCAGAGCCGGATGGAACACTGAAGCTTTCTTT.

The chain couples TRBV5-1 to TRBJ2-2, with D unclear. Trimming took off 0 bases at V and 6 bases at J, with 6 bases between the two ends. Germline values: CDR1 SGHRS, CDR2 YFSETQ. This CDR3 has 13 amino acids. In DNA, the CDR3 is TGCGCCAGCAGCTTGGCCCAAGCCGGGGAGCTGTTTTTT. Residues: CASSLAQAGELFF.

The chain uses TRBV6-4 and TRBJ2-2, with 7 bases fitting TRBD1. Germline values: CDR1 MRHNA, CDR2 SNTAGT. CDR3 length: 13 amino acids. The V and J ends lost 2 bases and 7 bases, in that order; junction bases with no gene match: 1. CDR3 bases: TGTGCCAGCAGTGACAGGGGGCACGGGGAGCTGTTTTTT. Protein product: CASSDRGHGELFF.

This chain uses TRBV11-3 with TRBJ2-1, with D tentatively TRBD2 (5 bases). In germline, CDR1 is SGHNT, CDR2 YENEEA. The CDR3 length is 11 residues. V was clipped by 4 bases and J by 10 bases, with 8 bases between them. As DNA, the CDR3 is TGTGCCAGCAGCTATAGCGAGGAGCAGTTCTTC. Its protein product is CASSYSEEQFF.

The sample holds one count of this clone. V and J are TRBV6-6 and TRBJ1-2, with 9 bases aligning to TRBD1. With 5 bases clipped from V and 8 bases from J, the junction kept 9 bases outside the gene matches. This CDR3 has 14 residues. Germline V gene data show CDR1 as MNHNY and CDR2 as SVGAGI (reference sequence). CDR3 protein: CASSRQQGARGYTF. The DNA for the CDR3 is TGTGCCAGCAGTCGTCAACAGGGGGCGCGCGGCTACACCTTC.

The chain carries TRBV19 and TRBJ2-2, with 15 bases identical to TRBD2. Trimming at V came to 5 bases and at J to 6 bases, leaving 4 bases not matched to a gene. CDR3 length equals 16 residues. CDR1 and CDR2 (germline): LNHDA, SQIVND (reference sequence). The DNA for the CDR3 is TGTGCCAGTAGTCCGAGGACTAGCGGGGGGGCCGGGGAGCTGTTTTTT. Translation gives CASSPRTSGGAGELFF.

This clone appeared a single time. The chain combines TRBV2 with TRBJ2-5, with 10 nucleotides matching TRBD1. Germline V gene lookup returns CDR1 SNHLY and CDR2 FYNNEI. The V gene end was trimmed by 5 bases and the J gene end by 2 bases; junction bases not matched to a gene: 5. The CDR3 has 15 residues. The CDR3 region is CASSSGTGVQETQYF. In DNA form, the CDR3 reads TGTGCCAGCAGTTCCGGGACAGGGGTTCAAGAGACCCAGTACTTC.

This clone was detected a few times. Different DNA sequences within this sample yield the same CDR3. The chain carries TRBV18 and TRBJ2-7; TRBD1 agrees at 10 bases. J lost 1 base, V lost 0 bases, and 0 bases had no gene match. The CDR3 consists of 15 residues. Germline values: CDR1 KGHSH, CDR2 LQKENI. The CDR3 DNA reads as TGTGCCAGCTCACCACCGGGACAGGGGTCCTACGAGCAGTACTTC. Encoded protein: CASSPPGQGSYEQYF.

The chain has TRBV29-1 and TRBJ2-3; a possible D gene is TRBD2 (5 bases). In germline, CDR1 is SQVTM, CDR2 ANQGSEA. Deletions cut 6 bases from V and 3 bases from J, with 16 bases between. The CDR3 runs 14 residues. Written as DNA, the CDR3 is TGCAGCGTAACCGGGATAACTCGAACAGATACGCAGTATTTT. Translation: CSVTGITRTDTQYF.

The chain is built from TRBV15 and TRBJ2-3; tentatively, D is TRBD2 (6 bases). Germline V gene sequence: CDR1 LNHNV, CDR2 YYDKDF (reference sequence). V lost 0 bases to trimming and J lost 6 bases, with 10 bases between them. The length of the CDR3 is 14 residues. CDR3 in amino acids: CATSRERGGDTQYF. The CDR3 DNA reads TGTGCCACCAGCAGAGAGCGGGGCGGGGATACGCAGTATTTT.

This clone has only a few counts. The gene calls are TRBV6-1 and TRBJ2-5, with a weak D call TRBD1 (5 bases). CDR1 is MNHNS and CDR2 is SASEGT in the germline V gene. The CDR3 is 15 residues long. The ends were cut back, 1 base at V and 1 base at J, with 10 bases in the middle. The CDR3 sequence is CASSEGFRVQETQYF. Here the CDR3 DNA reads TGTGCCAGCAGTGAAGGGTTCAGGGTCCAAGAGACCCAGTACTTC.

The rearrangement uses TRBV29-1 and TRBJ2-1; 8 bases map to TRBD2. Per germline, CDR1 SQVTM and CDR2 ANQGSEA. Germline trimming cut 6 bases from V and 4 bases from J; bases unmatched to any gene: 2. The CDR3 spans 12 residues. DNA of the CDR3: TGCAGCGTGGGACTAGGTTACAATGAGCAGTTCTTC. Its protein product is CSVGLGYNEQFF.

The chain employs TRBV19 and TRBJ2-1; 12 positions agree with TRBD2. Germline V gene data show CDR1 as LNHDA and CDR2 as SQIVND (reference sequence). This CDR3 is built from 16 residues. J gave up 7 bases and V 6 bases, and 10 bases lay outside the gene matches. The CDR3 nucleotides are TGTGCCAGTAGGTTACTAGCGGGAGGCCTATGGAATGAGCAGTTCTTC. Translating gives CASRLLAGGLWNEQFF.

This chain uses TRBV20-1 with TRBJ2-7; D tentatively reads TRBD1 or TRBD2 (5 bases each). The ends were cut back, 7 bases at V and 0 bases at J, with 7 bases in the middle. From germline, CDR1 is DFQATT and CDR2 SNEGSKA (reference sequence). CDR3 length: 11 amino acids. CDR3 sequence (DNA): TGCAGTGTGGGGGTCTCCTACGAGCAGTACTTC. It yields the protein CSVGVSYEQYF.

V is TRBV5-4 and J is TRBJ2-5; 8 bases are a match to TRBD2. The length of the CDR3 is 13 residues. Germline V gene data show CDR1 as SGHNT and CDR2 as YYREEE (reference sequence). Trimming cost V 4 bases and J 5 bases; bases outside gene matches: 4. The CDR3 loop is CASSTGLVETQYF. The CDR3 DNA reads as TGTGCCAGCAGCACGGGACTAGTGGAGACCCAGTACTTC.

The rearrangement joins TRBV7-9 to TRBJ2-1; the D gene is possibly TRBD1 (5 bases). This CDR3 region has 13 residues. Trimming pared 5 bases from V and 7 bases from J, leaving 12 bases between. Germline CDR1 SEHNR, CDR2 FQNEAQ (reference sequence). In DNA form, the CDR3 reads TGTGCCAGCAGCCCCCAGGGCCGGAATGAGCAGTTCTTC. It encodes CASSPQGRNEQFF.

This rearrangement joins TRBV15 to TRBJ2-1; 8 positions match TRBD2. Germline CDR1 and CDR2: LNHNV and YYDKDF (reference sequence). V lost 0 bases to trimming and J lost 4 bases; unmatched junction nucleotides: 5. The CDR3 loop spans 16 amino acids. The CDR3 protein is CATSRDAGREYNEQFF. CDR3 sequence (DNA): TGTGCCACCAGCAGAGATGCCGGGAGGGAGTACAATGAGCAGTTCTTC.

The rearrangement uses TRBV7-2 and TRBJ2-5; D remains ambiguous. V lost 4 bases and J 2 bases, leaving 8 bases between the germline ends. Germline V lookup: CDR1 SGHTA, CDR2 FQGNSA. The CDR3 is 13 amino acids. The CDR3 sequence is CASSSSPQETQYF. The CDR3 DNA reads TGTGCCAGCAGCTCCTCTCCACAAGAGACCCAGTACTTC.

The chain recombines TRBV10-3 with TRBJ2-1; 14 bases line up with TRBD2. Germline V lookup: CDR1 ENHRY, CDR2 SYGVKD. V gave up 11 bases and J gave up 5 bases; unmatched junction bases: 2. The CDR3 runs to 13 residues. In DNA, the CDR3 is TGTGCCTCGGGACTAGCGGGGGACAATGAGCAGTTCTTC. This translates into CASGLAGDNEQFF.

The CDR3 DNA reads TGTGCCAGCAGCGTGCTAAACTATGGCTACACCTTC. The encoded protein is CASSVLNYGYTF. The chain employs TRBV28 and TRBJ1-2; D remains unclear. The V gene's germline CDR1 is MDHEN and CDR2 SYDVKM. The CDR3 is 12 residues long. Trimming removed 6 bases at V and 2 bases at J, with 7 bases between.

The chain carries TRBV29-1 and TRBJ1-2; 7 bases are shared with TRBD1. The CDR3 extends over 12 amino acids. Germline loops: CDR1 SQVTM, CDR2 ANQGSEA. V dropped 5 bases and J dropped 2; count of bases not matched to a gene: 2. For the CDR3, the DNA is TGCAGCGTTCCGACAGGGAACTATGGCTACACCTTC. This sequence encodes CSVPTGNYGYTF.

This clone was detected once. CDR3 sequence (DNA): TGCGCCAGCAGCCTGACTAGCGGAACAGGGAATGAGCAGTTCTTC. It translates to CASSLTSGTGNEQFF. The chain employs TRBV5-1 and TRBJ2-1; 9 bases fit TRBD2. After removal of 4 bases from V and 7 bases from J, the junction contained 9 bases not matched to a gene. Germline lookup yields CDR1 SGHRS and CDR2 YFSETQ. The CDR3 has 15 residues.

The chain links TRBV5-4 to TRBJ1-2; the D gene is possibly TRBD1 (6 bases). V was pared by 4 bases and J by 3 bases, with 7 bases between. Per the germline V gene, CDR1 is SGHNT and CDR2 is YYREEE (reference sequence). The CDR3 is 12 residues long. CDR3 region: CASSGQYYGYTF. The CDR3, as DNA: TGTGCCAGCAGCGGACAGTACTATGGCTACACCTTC.